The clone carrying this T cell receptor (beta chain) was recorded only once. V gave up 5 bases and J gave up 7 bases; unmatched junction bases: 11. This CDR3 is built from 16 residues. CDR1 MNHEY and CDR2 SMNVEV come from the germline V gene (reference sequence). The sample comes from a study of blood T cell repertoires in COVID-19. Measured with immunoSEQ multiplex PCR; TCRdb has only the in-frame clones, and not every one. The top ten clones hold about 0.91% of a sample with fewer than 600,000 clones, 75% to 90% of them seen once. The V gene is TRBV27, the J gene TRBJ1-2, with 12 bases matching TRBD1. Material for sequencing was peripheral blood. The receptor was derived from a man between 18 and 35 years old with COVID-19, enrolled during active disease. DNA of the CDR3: TGTGCCAGCAGTAATCTTCCGGGACAGGGGGCGTTTGGCTACACCTTC. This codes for CASSNLPGQGAFGYTF.